This TCR beta chain is from a study of PD-L1 blockade in urothelial cancer. Study summary: Blood underwent analysis 3 weeks (second dose) and 6 weeks after treatment began.

TCRdb's table, derived via immunoSEQ multiplex PCR, lists solely in-frame clones and lacks some. The sample includes 43,000 or so clones, 75% to 85% of them seen just once. Time point: pretreatment peripheral blood. This clone has just one count. The TCR originated in a man aged 55 to 70 with urothelial cancer. The starting material was PBMCs, obtained around atezolizumab (anti-PD-L1) treatment.

As DNA, the CDR3 is TGTGCCAGCAGTTTATCGGGGGGCCCTTCCTACGAGCAGTACTTC. Protein sequence: CASSLSGGPSYEQYF. V gene TRBV28 combines with J gene TRBJ2-7; perhaps TRBD2 as D (7 bases). V gave up 1 base and J gave up 1 base, with 11 bases separating them. This CDR3 is 15 amino acids long. Germline assignment: CDR1 MDHEN and CDR2 SYDVKM.